This T cell receptor (beta chain) was found in a study of Graves' ophthalmopathy and Graves' hyperthyroidism. Study-wide results and caveats: Thyroid clonotypes that were expanded above 0.001 frequency mostly also appeared in blood. At around 65% sensitivity and over 72% specificity, the model predicted progression of the ophthalmopathy.

Uncontrolled infections, other autoimmune diseases, pregnancy or lactation barred patients from enrollment. Thyroid ultrasound, orbital computed tomography, TRAb, serum thyroxine and clinical symptoms formed the basis of diagnosis. The CDR3 loop spans 15 amino acids. In germline, CDR1 is MNHNY, CDR2 SVGAGI (reference sequence). V was pared by 6 bases and J by 9 bases, with 18 bases between. This clonotype was counted a single time. Its antigen is not known. Amplification targeted the TCR beta CDR3 regions, with RNA transcripts as the source material. An opening RT-PCR round employed HTBI primers and preceded a second-round multiplex PCR. TCRdb analysed the multiplex PCR reads with MiXCR anew, one entry per CDR3 protein. The table has 15,000 to 20,000 distinct CDR3 sequences, around 46% seen once.

The clonotype was recovered from a woman aged 35 to 49 with stable Graves' hyperthyroidism. Sequencing was done on a sample of peripheral blood. This chain connects TRBV6-6 to TRBJ1-6; maybe TRBD1 (6 bases). The CDR3 DNA sequence: TGTGCCAGCAGACCCCTGGGCAGGGGAAGTTCACCCCTCCACTTT. Its protein product is CASRPLGRGSSPLHF.